What follows are 8 T cell receptor beta chains derived from one specimen sequenced in a study of blood T cell repertoires in COVID-19. Profiling relied on immunoSEQ multiplex PCR, and the TCRdb table lists in-frame clones only, not all of them. The sample yields approximately 400,000 clones, approximately 90% seen once. Sequencing was performed on peripheral blood. These receptor sequences come from a woman between 45 and 60 years old with COVID-19, enrolled during active disease.

V is TRBV3-1 (or the pseudogene TRBV3-2) and J is TRBJ2-7; D is perhaps TRBD1 (5 bases). Germline V gene lookup returns CDR1 LGHDT and CDR2 YNNKEL (reference sequence). V shed 1 base and J shed 4 bases, with 11 bases lying between them. There are 14 residues in the CDR3. This chain's CDR3 is CASSQGQLTYEQYF. DNA of the CDR3: TGTGCCAGCAGCCAAGGACAGTTAACTTACGAGCAGTACTTC.

This clone has only one observation. The chain is built from TRBV6-2 or TRBV6-3 and TRBJ2-7; maybe TRBD1 (5 bases). Germline CDR1 reads MNHEY; CDR2 reads SVGEGT. CDR3 length: 15 amino acids. Trimming took 0 bases from V and 2 from J, leaving 11 bases between them. The CDR3 DNA is TGTGCCAGCAGTTACTCCCAGACAGACACCTACGAGCAGTACTTC. It codes for CASSYSQTDTYEQYF.

This chain connects TRBV5-5 to TRBJ1-2; a weak D match, TRBD1 (5 bases). Trimming stripped 2 bases from V and 8 bases from J, with 16 bases between. The CDR3 is made up of 14 amino acids. Germline CDR1 reads SGHKS; CDR2 reads YYEKEE (reference sequence). CDR3 sequence reads: CASSFGQGTGGYTF. Written as DNA, the CDR3 is TGTGCCAGCAGCTTTGGGCAGGGTACAGGCGGCTACACCTTC.

A note on this clone: This sample includes further DNA sequences coding for the same CDR3. The rearrangement uses TRBV18 and TRBJ1-1, with 9 bases fitting TRBD1. The CDR3 is 15 residues long. CDR1 is KGHSH and CDR2 is LQKENI in the germline V gene. The V and J ends lost 3 bases and 0 bases, in that order; junction bases with no gene match: 2. CDR3 sequence reads: CASSPRTGVNTEAFF. CDR3 in DNA: TGTGCCAGCTCACCCCGGACAGGGGTGAACACTGAAGCTTTCTTT. Filled out from reference TRBV18 and TRBJ1-1, the complete variable domain reads NAGVMQNPRHLVRRRGQEARLRCSPMKGHSHVYWYRQLPEEGLKFMVYLQKENIIDESGMPKERFSAEFPKEGPSILRIQQVVRGDSAAYFCASSPRTGVNTEAFFGQGTRLTVV.

The CDR3: CATATGAGNTIYF. Here the CDR3 DNA reads TGTGCCACCGCCACAGGGGCTGGAAACACCATATATTTT. The gene calls are TRBV6-5 and TRBJ1-3; 7 bases map to TRBD1. The germline gives CDR1 MNHEY, CDR2 SVGAGI. The CDR3 spans 13 residues. Trimming at V came to 10 bases and at J to 2 bases, leaving 5 bases not matched to a gene.

The chain has TRBV11-2 and TRBJ1-4; TRBD1 matches 8 bases. This CDR3 has 17 residues. The V gene's germline CDR1 is SGHAT and CDR2 FQNNGV. J was trimmed by 10 bases and V by 1 base; bases with no gene match: 14. The CDR3 DNA reads as TGTGCCAGCAGCTTAGCCCCCCGACAGGGGATAATAGGAAAACTGTTTTTT. It specifies CASSLAPRQGIIGKLFF.

As concerns this clone: At one end the junction does not follow the germline gene, possibly because of a read error. The chain is built from TRBV4-2 and TRBJ2-1; 10 bases match TRBD2. The CDR3 has 18 amino acids. Germline CDR1 and CDR2: LGHNA and YNFKEQ. The CDR3 sequence is CASSHLTSGEPSHNEQFF. In DNA form, the CDR3 reads TGTGCCAGCAGCCACCTCACTAGCGGGGAACCCTCCCACAATGAGCAGTTCTTC.

V and J are TRBV6-5 and TRBJ1-1; 8 bases are shared with TRBD1. Germline V gene lookup returns CDR1 MNHEY and CDR2 SVGAGI. The CDR3 is made up of 11 amino acids. Unmatched junction bases numbered 4, after V lost 6 bases and J lost 10 bases. CDR3 sequence (DNA): TGTGCCAGCAGGTTAACAGGGGGAGCTTTCTTT. This sequence encodes CASRLTGGAFF.